Listed below are T cell receptor beta chains from one sample, sequenced in a study of T cell repertoires in cytomegalovirus infection. TCRdb ran MiXCR on the reads and lists one entry per CDR3 protein. The sample holds more than 400,000 distinct CDR3 sequences, 26% seen once. Sequenced sample: PBMCs. These receptors all stem from a human donor in good health (CMV status not recorded). Some clones in this sample may be carry-over from other donors' samples. The CDR3 runs from the conserved cysteine through the conserved F or W. D genes are given only for firm matches. Clone size is given for some rows only: seen once, a few or many times, or a class if the clone is expanded.

-	TRBV19	-	TRBJ2-1	CASSPYLYNEQFF	TGTGCCAGTAGCCCATACCTGTACAATGAGCAGTTCTTC
TRBD2	TRBV7-8	-	TRBJ2-2	CASSILGTSGRGSVAGELFF	TGTGCCAGCAGCATCCTCGGGACTAGCGGGAGAGGTTCGGTGGCCGGGGAGCTGTTTTTT
TRBD2	TRBV2	-	TRBJ2-3	CASSEETSGGTDTQYF	TGTGCCAGCAGTGAAGAGACTAGCGGGGGCACAGATACGCAGTATTTT
-	TRBV5-1	few	TRBJ2-7	CASSFSAQAIYEQYF	TGCGCCAGCAGCTTCTCGGCACAGGCGATCTACGAGCAGTACTTC
TRBD2	TRBV19	-	TRBJ2-1	CASRKLAGGRGGNEQFF	TGTGCCAGTAGAAAACTAGCGGGAGGTCGGGGTGGAAATGAGCAGTTCTTC
TRBD1	TRBV19	-	TRBJ2-5	CASMDGQGARETQYF	TGTGCCAGTATGGATGGACAGGGGGCAAGAGAGACCCAGTACTTC
-	TRBV7-2	many	TRBJ2-7	CASSLEVLNYEQYF	TGTGCCAGCAGCTTAGAGGTTTTGAACTACGAGCAGTACTTC
-	TRBV7-2	many	TRBJ2-2	CASSLSTGELFF	TGTGCCAGCAGCTTATCCACCGGGGAGCTGTTTTTT
-	TRBV6-6	once	TRBJ2-7	CASSYSGAVPSYEQYF	TGTGCCAGCAGTTACTCAGGTGCGGTACCCTCCTACGAGCAGTACTTC
-	TRBV4-2	few	TRBJ1-1	CASSQESLLAGSEAFF	TGTGCCAGCAGCCAAGAATCCCTTTTGGCGGGGTCTGAAGCTTTCTTT
-	TRBV29-1	-	TRBJ1-1	CSVETSRLNTEAFF	TGCAGCGTTGAGACATCCAGATTGAACACTGAAGCTTTCTTT
TRBD1	TRBV28	-	TRBJ1-4	CASSSGQGRKLFF	TGTGCCAGCAGCTCCGGACAGGGAAGGAAACTGTTTTTT
-	TRBV7-2	many	TRBJ2-3	CASSLMGLSTDTQYF	TGTGCCAGCAGCTTGATGGGCCTAAGCACAGATACGCAGTATTTT
TRBD1	TRBV5-6	few	TRBJ1-2	CASSKGQGRSNYGYTF	TGTGCCAGCAGCAAGGGACAGGGGCGAAGTAACTATGGCTACACCTTC
-	TRBV27	-	TRBJ1-2	CASSSRQVSNYGYTF	TGTGCCAGCAGTTCGAGACAGGTTTCTAACTATGGCTACACCTTC
-	TRBV7-3	-	TRBJ2-5	CASSYGPNSQETQYF	TGTGCCAGCAGTTATGGGCCCAATTCCCAAGAGACCCAGTACTTC
-	TRBV12-3/TRBV12-4	few	TRBJ1-3	CASRPTGFSGNTIYF	TGTGCCAGCAGACCTACAGGGTTCTCTGGAAACACCATATATTTT
TRBD1	TRBV7-6	-	TRBJ2-1	CASSFGQGQGEQFF	TGTGCCAGCAGCTTTGGACAGGGGCAGGGTGAGCAGTTCTTC
TRBD2	TRBV20-1	-	TRBJ2-3	CSAGRATSGRADTQYF	TGCAGTGCCGGGAGAGCAACTAGCGGGAGGGCAGATACGCAGTATTTT
TRBD2	TRBV20-1	once	TRBJ2-5	CSARLAGIQETQYF	TGCAGTGCTAGGTTAGCGGGAATCCAAGAGACCCAGTACTTC
-	TRBV11-1	-	TRBJ2-6	CASSLGRVSTANVLTF	TGTGCCAGCAGCTTAGGGCGGGTTTCTACGGCCAACGTCCTGACTTTC
-	TRBV7-2	many	TRBJ1-1	CASSRPVGGPMNTEAFF	TGTGCCAGCAGCCGCCCAGTCGGGGGCCCTATGAACACTGAAGCTTTCTTT
-	TRBV6-2/TRBV6-3	-	TRBJ1-5	CASFTMKEGPQHF	TGTGCCAGCTTCACGATGAAGGAGGGGCCCCAGCATTTT
TRBD1	TRBV7-3	-	TRBJ1-1	CASSFGQGVEAFF	TGTGCCAGCAGCTTCGGACAGGGGGTTGAAGCTTTCTTT
-	TRBV25-1	-	TRBJ1-2	CASSSLWGLHYGYTF	TGTGCCAGCAGCTCCCTCTGGGGTTTACACTATGGCTACACCTTC
-	TRBV7-9	-	TRBJ1-3	CASSLAQWNAVDF	TGTGCCAGCAGCTTAGCGCAGTGGAATGCGGTGGATTTT
-	TRBV14	-	TRBJ1-1	CASSYYGGLDTEAFF	TGTGCCAGCAGCTACTACGGGGGATTGGACACTGAAGCTTTCTTT
-	TRBV7-9	few	TRBJ2-2	CASRLPRTGELFF	TGTGCCAGCAGATTGCCTCGAACCGGGGAGCTGTTTTTT
TRBD2	TRBV6-5	few	TRBJ2-7	CASSVLAGVLYEQYF	TGTGCCAGCAGCGTACTAGCGGGAGTTCTCTACGAGCAGTACTTC
-	TRBV4-1	-	TRBJ2-1	CASSQEGIGTTHSYNEQFF	TGCGCCAGCAGCCAAGAAGGTATAGGCACTACCCACTCCTACAATGAGCAGTTCTTC
-	TRBV13	few	TRBJ2-1	CASREALESGEQFF	TGTGCCAGCAGAGAGGCCCTCGAAAGTGGTGAGCAGTTCTTC
-	TRBV6-1	-	TRBJ2-7	CASRSGEAYEQYF	TGTGCCAGCCGGTCAGGGGAGGCGTACGAGCAGTACTTC
TRBD2	TRBV6-2/TRBV6-3	few	TRBJ2-1	CASGLAGLSSYNEQFF	TGTGCCAGTGGACTAGCGGGACTCAGCTCCTACAATGAGCAGTTCTTC
-	TRBV12-3/TRBV12-4	few	TRBJ1-5	CASRIGWQPQHF	TGTGCCAGCAGGATAGGGTGGCAGCCCCAGCATTTT
TRBD1	TRBV20-1	few	TRBJ1-1	CSAEDRTTEAFF	TGCAGTGCAGAGGACAGGACCACTGAAGCTTTCTTT
-	TRBV29-1	-	TRBJ2-7	CSVKDGYEQYF	TGCAGCGTTAAAGATGGCTACGAGCAGTACTTC
TRBD1	TRBV7-2	many	TRBJ1-5	CASSFDRGNNQPQHF	TGTGCCAGCAGCTTTGACAGGGGGAACAATCAGCCCCAGCATTTT
-	TRBV2	many	TRBJ1-5	CASRRTVNNQPQHF	TGTGCCAGCAGAAGGACAGTGAACAATCAGCCCCAGCATTTT
TRBD1	TRBV2	-	TRBJ1-1	CASSERRRRGLQTEAFF	TGTGCCAGCAGTGAAAGAAGGCGCAGGGGGCTACAGACTGAAGCTTTCTTT
-	TRBV5-6	-	TRBJ1-5	CASSFRSVQPQHF	TGTGCCAGCAGCTTCCGGTCTGTTCAGCCCCAGCATTTT
TRBD2	TRBV10-3	-	TRBJ2-7	CAISEGSGMGNYEQYF	TGTGCCATCAGTGAGGGTAGCGGGATGGGTAACTACGAGCAGTACTTC
-	TRBV4-1	few	TRBJ1-5	CASSQWFGQPQHF	TGCGCCAGCAGCCAATGGTTTGGTCAGCCCCAGCATTTT
TRBD2	TRBV7-2	many	TRBJ2-5	CASSLNGGSSETQYF	TGTGCCAGCAGCCTAAACGGCGGGAGTTCTGAGACCCAGTACTTC
-	TRBV7-2	many	TRBJ2-3	CASSLVGNTQYF	TGTGCCAGCAGCTTAGTCGGGAATACGCAGTATTTT
-	TRBV20-1	-	TRBJ2-7	CSARDQLYEQYF	TGCAGTGCTAGAGATCAGCTGTACGAGCAGTACTTC
TRBD1	TRBV6-5	-	TRBJ1-1	CASKTGAGTEAFF	TGTGCCAGCAAAACAGGGGCCGGAACTGAAGCTTTCTTT
TRBD2	TRBV7-2	few	TRBJ2-7	CASRPRLAGLGGEQYF	TGTGCCAGCAGACCTAGACTAGCGGGACTGGGGGGGGAGCAGTACTTC
-	TRBV7-8	few	TRBJ2-4	CASSLGAYFSPKNIQYF	TGTGCCAGCAGCTTAGGTGCTTACTTTAGTCCCAAAAACATTCAGTACTTC
-	TRBV6-2/TRBV6-3	-	TRBJ2-7	CASISHGKTYEQYF	TGTGCCAGCATTAGTCATGGCAAGACCTACGAGCAGTACTTC
-	TRBV4-1	-	TRBJ1-2	CASSQVPGNYGYTF	TGCGCCAGCAGCCAAGTTCCAGGAAACTATGGCTACACCTTC
-	TRBV7-2	many	TRBJ2-4	CASSAWQLAKNIQYF	TGTGCCAGCAGCGCCTGGCAGCTAGCCAAAAACATTCAGTACTTC
-	TRBV7-2	-	TRBJ1-2	CASSPSDSYGYTF	TGTGCCAGCAGCCCCTCCGACTCGTATGGCTACACCTTC